The 24 T cell receptor beta chains below were found in one sample sequenced in a study of STAT5B mutations in CD4+ large granular lymphocyte leukemia. TCRdb's table, derived via immunoSEQ multiplex PCR, lists solely in-frame clones and lacks some. Among approximately 25,000 clones, roughly 69% were seen once, and the ten largest hold about 9.8%. The material sequenced was CD4+ T cells from blood buffy coats. These receptor sequences come from a human donor in good health.

This clone was recorded only once. The chain recombines TRBV6-6 with TRBJ2-5, with D perhaps TRBD2 (6 bases). V lost 1 base to trimming and J lost 1 base, with 10 bases between them. Germline values: CDR1 MNHNY, CDR2 SVGAGI (reference sequence). CDR3 length: 15 amino acids. DNA for the CDR3: TGTGCCAGCAGTTACTTCAGGGACTTCCAAGAGACCCAGTACTTC. Its translation: CASSYFRDFQETQYF.

V gene TRBV28 combines with J gene TRBJ1-3, with D uncertain. Germline loops: CDR1 MDHEN, CDR2 SYDVKM. The V and J ends lost 9 bases and 1 base respectively, with 16 bases between them. There are 15 residues in the CDR3. DNA for the CDR3: TGTGCCAGTCAGGAAGCGCTAGGTTCTGGAAACACCATATATTTT. Translation: CASQEALGSGNTIYF. The full variable domain, completed using reference TRBV28 and TRBJ1-3, is DVKVTQSSRYLVKRTGEKVFLECVQDMDHENMFWYRQDPGLGLRLIYFSYDVKMKEKGDIPEGYSVSREKKERFSLILESASTNQTSMYLCASQEALGSGNTIYFGEGSWLTVV.

The chain carries TRBV5-6 and TRBJ2-1; D gene ambiguous. In germline, CDR1 is SGHDT, CDR2 YYEEEE. V was clipped by 0 bases and J by 10 bases, with 11 bases between them. The CDR3 covers 13 residues. CDR3 sequence reads: CASSLDYFAEQFF. The CDR3 DNA follows: TGTGCCAGCAGCTTGGACTACTTTGCGGAGCAGTTCTTC.

This clone turned up a few times. The rearrangement joins TRBV27 to TRBJ2-1; the D is unclear. Trimming took off 6 bases at V and 5 bases at J, with 11 bases between the two ends. The length of the CDR3 is 13 residues. The germline V gene has CDR1 MNHEY and CDR2 SMNVEV (reference sequence). The CDR3 DNA sequence: TGTGCCAGCAGGCCTCCACAGAACAATGAGCAGTTCTTC. It is translated as CASRPPQNNEQFF.

V and J are TRBV7-2 and TRBJ1-1; D perhaps matches TRBD1 (6 bases). Germline assignment: CDR1 SGHTA and CDR2 FQGNSA. V was clipped by 5 bases and J by 6 bases, with 13 bases between them. This CDR3 is built from 13 residues. The CDR3 here is CASSHAGVAEAFF. CDR3 DNA: TGTGCCAGCAGCCACGCAGGGGTCGCTGAAGCTTTCTTT.

This clone was seen more than once but under ten times. This chain links TRBV10-3 with TRBJ2-1; tentatively, D is TRBD1 (5 bases). The CDR3 has 16 amino acids. V lost 4 bases, J lost 0 bases, and 13 bases lay in between. Per the germline V gene, CDR1 is ENHRY and CDR2 is SYGVKD. CDR3 sequence reads: CAISGRARSSYNEQFF. In DNA form, the CDR3 reads TGTGCCATCAGTGGCAGGGCCCGGTCCTCCTACAATGAGCAGTTCTTC.

V is TRBV7-2 and J is TRBJ2-5; tentatively, D is TRBD1 (5 bases). Germline assignment: CDR1 SGHTA and CDR2 FQGNSA. Deletions cut 5 bases from V and 5 bases from J, with 12 bases between. The CDR3 covers 13 residues. CDR3 amino acids: CASSPRVWETQYF. DNA of the CDR3: TGTGCCAGCAGCCCCAGGGTTTGGGAGACCCAGTACTTC.

The V call is TRBV19, the J call TRBJ1-2, with D perhaps TRBD1 (6 bases). Deletions cut 9 bases from V and 7 bases from J, with 21 bases between. CDR3 size: 14 residues. Per the germline V gene, CDR1 is LNHDA and CDR2 is SQIVND (reference sequence). CDR3 sequence: CASEQGPQASGYTF. CDR3 in DNA: TGTGCCAGCGAACAGGGTCCGCAGGCCAGTGGCTACACCTTC.

V gene TRBV28 combines with J gene TRBJ2-2; D is perhaps TRBD1 or TRBD2 (6 bases each). CDR3 length equals 20 residues. Per germline, CDR1 MDHEN and CDR2 SYDVKM. V lost 5 bases and J 4 bases, leaving 29 bases between the germline ends. CDR3 sequence: CASSPHAGTKAPGVTGELFF. In DNA, the CDR3 is TGTGCCAGCAGTCCACACGCGGGGACAAAAGCCCCAGGGGTCACCGGGGAGCTGTTTTTT.

Only a few counts were recorded for this clone. V and J are TRBV29-1 and TRBJ1-1; unclear D gene. The germline CDR1 and CDR2 sequences are SQVTM and ANQGSEA. CDR3 length equals 14 residues. Trimming removed 7 bases at V and 0 bases at J, with 15 bases between. DNA of the CDR3: TGCAGCGCCACGCTAGGCGTAATGAACACTGAAGCTTTCTTT. Translation: CSATLGVMNTEAFF.

This sequence joins TRBV7-3 and TRBJ1-4, with a tentative D call TRBD1 (6 bases). CDR3 length: 15 amino acids. Trimming took 1 base from V and 4 from J, leaving 10 bases between them. From germline, CDR1 is SGHTA and CDR2 FQGTGA. CDR3 DNA sequence: TGTGCCAGCAGCTTAAACGGGGGCGATAATGAAAAACTGTTTTTT. This encodes CASSLNGGDNEKLFF.

The V gene is TRBV7-2, the J gene TRBJ2-5, with unresolved D. The germline gives CDR1 SGHTA, CDR2 FQGNSA. Trimming took off 2 bases at V and 0 bases at J, with 4 bases between the two ends. The CDR3 extends over 13 amino acids. CDR3 nucleotides: TGTGCCAGCAGCTTACAGTACCAAGAGACCCAGTACTTC. It encodes CASSLQYQETQYF.

The chain has TRBV28 and TRBJ2-7, with D perhaps matching TRBD2 (5 bases). V was clipped by 8 bases and J by 6 bases, with 17 bases between them. Germline CDR1 and CDR2: MDHEN and SYDVKM. The CDR3 has 13 residues. In nucleotides, the CDR3 is TGTGCCAGCTCCCTCCCGGGAAAACGCGAGCAGTACTTC. Its protein is CASSLPGKREQYF.

The chain uses TRBV9 and TRBJ1-2, with D possibly matching TRBD1 (6 bases). Germline V gene lookup returns CDR1 SGDLS and CDR2 YYNGEE. The V end was cut by 2 bases, the J end by 4 bases, with 24 bases between. The CDR3 consists of 18 residues. DNA for the CDR3: TGTGCCAGCAGCGTCAGTTGGAGGGGGTTCGACGGGGCCTATGGCTACACCTTC. Translating it yields CASSVSWRGFDGAYGYTF. Combining the CDR3 with reference TRBV9 and TRBJ1-2 gives the whole variable domain DSGVTQTPKHLITATGQRVTLRCSPRSGDLSVYWYQQSLDQGLQFLIQYYNGEERAKGNILERFSAQQFPDLHSELNLSSLELGDSALYFCASSVSWRGFDGAYGYTFGSGTRLTVV.

The chain uses TRBV28 and TRBJ2-1; D gene uncertain. This CDR3 comprises 13 residues. Germline assignment: CDR1 MDHEN and CDR2 SYDVKM. With 3 bases removed from V and 8 bases from J, the gap between germline ends came to 11 bases. The CDR3 nucleotides read TGTGCCAGCAGTTTTCTAGATAAGGATGAGCAGTTCTTC. Encoded protein: CASSFLDKDEQFF.

CDR3 in DNA: TGTGCCAGCACCCCGAACCGGGGGGTTCAGCCCCAGCATTTT. This codes for CASTPNRGVQPQHF. This chain uses TRBV6-1 with TRBJ1-5; weak D call: TRBD1 (5 bases). V was pared by 7 bases and J by 6 bases, with 16 bases between. This CDR3 contains 14 residues. Germline CDR1 and CDR2: MNHNS and SASEGT.

This chain uses TRBV2 with TRBJ1-4, with D unclear. Between the trimmed V and J ends, which lost 8 bases and 8 bases, there was a span of 18 bases. The germline CDR1 and CDR2 sequences are SNHLY and FYNNEI. This CDR3 contains 14 residues. The CDR3 is CASRGMRENEKLFF. CDR3 coding DNA: TGTGCCAGCCGCGGAATGAGGGAAAACGAAAAACTGTTTTTT.

The gene calls are TRBV30 and TRBJ2-1; the match to TRBD2 covers 10 bases. The J segment lost 2 bases and the V segment lost 2 bases, leaving 3 bases of the junction unmatched. The CDR3 length is 15 residues. CDR1 is GTSNPN, CDR2 SVGIG, per germline (reference sequence). The CDR3 coding sequence is TGTGCCTGGAGTTTAGCGGGAGGCCCCTACAATGAGCAGTTCTTC. The encoded protein is CAWSLAGGPYNEQFF. Full variable domain (missing parts from reference TRBV30 and TRBJ2-1): SQTIHQWPATLVQPVGSPLSLECTVEGTSNPNLYWYRQAAGRGLQLLFYSVGIGQISSEVPQNLSASRPQDRQFILSSKKLLLSDSGFYLCAWSLAGGPYNEQFFGPGTRLTVL.

The rearrangement links TRBV18 to TRBJ2-7, with 10 nucleotides matching TRBD2. Germline assignment: CDR1 KGHSH and CDR2 LQKENI. With V trimmed by 2 bases and J by 5 bases, 3 bases remained unmatched. This CDR3 has 14 residues. The CDR3 DNA follows: TGTGCCAGCTCACCAACTAGCGGGAATAACGAGCAGTACTTC. Protein product: CASSPTSGNNEQYF. The full variable domain, its missing parts supplied by reference TRBV18 and TRBJ2-7, is NAGVMQNPRHLVRRRGQEARLRCSPMKGHSHVYWYRQLPEEGLKFMVYLQKENIIDESGMPKERFSAEFPKEGPSILRIQQVVRGDSAAYFCASSPTSGNNEQYFGPGTRLTVT.

In its sample, this clone is large. The rearrangement joins TRBV18 to TRBJ2-1; D possibly corresponds to TRBD2 (5 bases). This CDR3 has 12 residues. Deletions cut 3 bases from V and 7 bases from J, with 7 bases between. Per germline, CDR1 KGHSH and CDR2 LQKENI. CDR3 in amino acids: CASSPSGNEQFF. CDR3 DNA sequence: TGTGCCAGCTCACCGTCGGGGAATGAGCAGTTCTTC.

V and J are TRBV9 and TRBJ1-3, with 8 positions matching TRBD1. This CDR3 is 17 amino acids long. CDR1 SGDLS and CDR2 YYNGEE come from the germline V gene. The V gene end was trimmed by 3 bases and the J gene end by 0 bases; junction bases not matched to a gene: 8. The CDR3 loop reads CASSEGQGRGSGNTIYF. The CDR3 region has the DNA TGTGCCAGCAGCGAAGGACAGGGTCGGGGCTCTGGAAACACCATATATTTT.

This clone has only one observation. This chain connects TRBV5-4 to TRBJ2-7; 15 bases are shared with TRBD2. Germline V lookup: CDR1 SGHNT, CDR2 YYREEE (reference sequence). The ends lost 5 bases at V and 7 bases at J; junction bases unmatched: 7. The CDR3 loop spans 15 amino acids. CDR3 protein: CASSWGLAGGEEQYF. The CDR3 coding sequence is TGTGCCAGCAGTTGGGGACTAGCGGGAGGTGAAGAGCAGTACTTC.

This sequence joins TRBV7-9 and TRBJ2-1; 9 bases line up with TRBD2. Germline V gives CDR1 SEHNR, CDR2 FQNEAQ (reference sequence). V was pared by 2 bases and J by 3 bases, with 2 bases of the junction left unmatched. The CDR3 spans 15 residues. In nucleotides, the CDR3 is TGTGCCAGCAGCTTAAGAGCGGGAGGCTACAATGAGCAGTTCTTC. As protein: CASSLRAGGYNEQFF.

There are a few counts of this clone. V is TRBV2 and J is TRBJ2-1, with 10 bases aligning to TRBD2. Trimming took 4 bases from V and 4 from J; bases not matched to a gene: 4. Germline CDR1 is SNHLY and CDR2 is FYNNEI. This CDR3 spans 15 amino acids. The CDR3 sequence is CASSGTSGEYNEQFF. CDR3 DNA sequence: TGTGCCAGCAGTGGGACTAGCGGAGAATACAATGAGCAGTTCTTC.